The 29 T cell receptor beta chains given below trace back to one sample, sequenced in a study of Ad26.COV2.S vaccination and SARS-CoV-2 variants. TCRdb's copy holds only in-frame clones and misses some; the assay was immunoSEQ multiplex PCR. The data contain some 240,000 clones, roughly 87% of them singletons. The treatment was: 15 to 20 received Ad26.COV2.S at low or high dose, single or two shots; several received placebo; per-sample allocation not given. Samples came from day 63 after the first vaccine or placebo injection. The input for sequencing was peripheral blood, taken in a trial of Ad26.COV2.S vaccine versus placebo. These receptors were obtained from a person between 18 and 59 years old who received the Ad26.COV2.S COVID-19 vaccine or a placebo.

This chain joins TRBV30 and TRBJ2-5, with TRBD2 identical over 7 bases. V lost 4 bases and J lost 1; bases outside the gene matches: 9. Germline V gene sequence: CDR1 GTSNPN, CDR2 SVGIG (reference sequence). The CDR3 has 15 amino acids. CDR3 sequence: CAWNEGRGVQETQYF. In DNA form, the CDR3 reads TGTGCCTGGAATGAGGGCCGGGGGGTCCAAGAGACCCAGTACTTC.

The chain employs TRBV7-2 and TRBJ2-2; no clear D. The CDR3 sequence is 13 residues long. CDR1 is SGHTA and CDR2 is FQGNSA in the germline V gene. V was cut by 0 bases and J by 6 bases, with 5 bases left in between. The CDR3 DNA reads TGTGCCAGCAGCTTAGCGGCAGCCGGGGAGCTGTTTTTT. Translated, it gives CASSLAAAGELFF.

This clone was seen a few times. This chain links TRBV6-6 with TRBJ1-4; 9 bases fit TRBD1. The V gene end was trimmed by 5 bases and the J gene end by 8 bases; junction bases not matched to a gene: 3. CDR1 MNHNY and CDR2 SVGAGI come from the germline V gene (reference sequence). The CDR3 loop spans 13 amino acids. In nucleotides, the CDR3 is TGTGCCAGCAGTAGGACAGGGGACGAAAAACTGTTTTTT. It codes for CASSRTGDEKLFF.

The CDR3 bases are TGTGCCAGCAGCCGGTTACCCCCAGGGGCCTACGAGCAGTACTTC. Amino acid sequence: CASSRLPPGAYEQYF. V and J are TRBV7-6 and TRBJ2-7; D perhaps matches TRBD1 (6 bases). The CDR3 consists of 15 residues. V gave up 5 bases and J gave up 2 bases, with 16 bases separating them. Germline CDR1 is SGHVS and CDR2 is FNYEAQ. Using reference TRBV7-6 and TRBJ2-7 for the parts outside the CDR3, the full variable domain is GAGVSQSPRYKVTKRGQDVALRCDPISGHVSLYWYRQALGQGPEFLTYFNYEAQQDKSGLPNDRFSAERPEGSISTLTIQRTEQRDSAMYRCASSRLPPGAYEQYFGPGTRLTVT.

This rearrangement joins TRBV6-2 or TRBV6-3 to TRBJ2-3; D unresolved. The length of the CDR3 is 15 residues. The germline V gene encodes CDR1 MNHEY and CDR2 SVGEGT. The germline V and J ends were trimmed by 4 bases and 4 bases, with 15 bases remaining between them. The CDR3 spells CASSSILKSADTQYF. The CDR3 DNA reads TGTGCCAGCAGTTCCATTCTTAAGAGTGCAGATACGCAGTATTTT.

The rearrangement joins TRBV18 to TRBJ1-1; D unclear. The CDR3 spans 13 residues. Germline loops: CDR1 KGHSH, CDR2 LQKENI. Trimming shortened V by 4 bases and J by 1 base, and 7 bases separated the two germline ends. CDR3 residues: CASSHGENTEAFF. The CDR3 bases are TGTGCCAGCTCACACGGGGAGAACACTGAAGCTTTCTTT.

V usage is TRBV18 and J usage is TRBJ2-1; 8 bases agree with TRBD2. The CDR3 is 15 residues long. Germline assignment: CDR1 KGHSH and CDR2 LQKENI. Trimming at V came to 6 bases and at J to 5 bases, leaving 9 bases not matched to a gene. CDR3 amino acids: CASSYRRREDNEQFF. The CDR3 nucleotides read TGTGCCAGCTCCTACCGAAGGCGGGAGGACAATGAGCAGTTCTTC.

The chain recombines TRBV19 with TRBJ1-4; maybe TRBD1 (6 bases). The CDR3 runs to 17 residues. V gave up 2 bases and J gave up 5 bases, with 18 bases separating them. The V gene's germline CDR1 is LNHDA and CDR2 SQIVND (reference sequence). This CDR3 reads CASSIHLWGRRNEKLFF. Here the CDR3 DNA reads TGTGCCAGTAGTATACACCTCTGGGGGCGACGGAATGAAAAACTGTTTTTT.

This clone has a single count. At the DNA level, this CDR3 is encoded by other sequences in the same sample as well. The CDR3 protein is CASSVGGGPYNEQFF. The CDR3 DNA sequence: TGTGCCAGCAGCGTTGGCGGGGGCCCCTACAATGAGCAGTTCTTC. The rearrangement links TRBV9 to TRBJ2-1; tentative D call: TRBD2 (7 bases). Germline-derived CDR1 and CDR2 are SGDLS and YYNGEE. The CDR3 totals 15 residues. V shed 2 bases and J shed 2 bases, with 11 bases lying between them.

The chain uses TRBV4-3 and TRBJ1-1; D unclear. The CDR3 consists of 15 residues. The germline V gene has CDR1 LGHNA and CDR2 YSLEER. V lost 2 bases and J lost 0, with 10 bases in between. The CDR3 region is CASSQTNSMNTEAFF. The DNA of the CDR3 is TGCGCCAGCAGCCAAACTAACTCCATGAACACTGAAGCTTTCTTT.

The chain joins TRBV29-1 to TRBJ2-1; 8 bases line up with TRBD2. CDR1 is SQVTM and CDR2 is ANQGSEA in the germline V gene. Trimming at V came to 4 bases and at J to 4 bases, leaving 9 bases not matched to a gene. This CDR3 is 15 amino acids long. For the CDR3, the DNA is TGCAGCGTTGTGGGGGCACTAGCGGTGTACAATGAGCAGTTCTTC. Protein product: CSVVGALAVYNEQFF.

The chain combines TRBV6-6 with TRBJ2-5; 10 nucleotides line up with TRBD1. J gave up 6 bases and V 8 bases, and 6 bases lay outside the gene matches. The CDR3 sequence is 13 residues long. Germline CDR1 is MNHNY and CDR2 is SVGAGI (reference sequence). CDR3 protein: CASGTGVGQTQYF. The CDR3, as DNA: TGTGCCAGCGGGACAGGGGTGGGTCAGACCCAGTACTTC.

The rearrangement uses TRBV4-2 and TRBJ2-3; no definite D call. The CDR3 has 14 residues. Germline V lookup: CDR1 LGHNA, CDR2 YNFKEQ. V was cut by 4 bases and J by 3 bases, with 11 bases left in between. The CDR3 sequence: CASSPAERTDTQYF. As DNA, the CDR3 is TGTGCCAGCAGCCCAGCCGAGAGGACAGATACGCAGTATTTT.

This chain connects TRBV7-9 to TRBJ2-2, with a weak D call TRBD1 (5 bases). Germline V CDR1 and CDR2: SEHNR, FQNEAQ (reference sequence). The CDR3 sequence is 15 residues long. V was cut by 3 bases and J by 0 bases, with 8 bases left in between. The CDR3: CASSFWGPNTGELFF. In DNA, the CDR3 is TGTGCCAGCAGCTTCTGGGGCCCGAACACCGGGGAGCTGTTTTTT.

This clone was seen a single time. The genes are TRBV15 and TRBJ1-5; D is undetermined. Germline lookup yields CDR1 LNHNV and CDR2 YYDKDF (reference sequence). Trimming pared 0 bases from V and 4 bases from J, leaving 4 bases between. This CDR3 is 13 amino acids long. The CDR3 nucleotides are TGTGCCACCAGCAGAGACGGAAATCAGCCCCAGCATTTT. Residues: CATSRDGNQPQHF.

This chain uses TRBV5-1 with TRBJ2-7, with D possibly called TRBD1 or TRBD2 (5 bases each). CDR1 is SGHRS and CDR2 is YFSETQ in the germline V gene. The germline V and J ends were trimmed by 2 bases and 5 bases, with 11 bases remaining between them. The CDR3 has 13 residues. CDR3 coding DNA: TGCGCCAGCAGCTTCACCGGGACCCACGAGCAGTACTTC. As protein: CASSFTGTHEQYF.

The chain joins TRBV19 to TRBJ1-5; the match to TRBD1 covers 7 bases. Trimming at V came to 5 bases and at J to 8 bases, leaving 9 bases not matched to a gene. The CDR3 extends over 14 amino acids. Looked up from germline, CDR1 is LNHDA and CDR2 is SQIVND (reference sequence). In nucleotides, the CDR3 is TGTGCCAGTAGTTCGGCAGGGGGAGGGAAGCCCCAGCATTTT. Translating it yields CASSSAGGGKPQHF.

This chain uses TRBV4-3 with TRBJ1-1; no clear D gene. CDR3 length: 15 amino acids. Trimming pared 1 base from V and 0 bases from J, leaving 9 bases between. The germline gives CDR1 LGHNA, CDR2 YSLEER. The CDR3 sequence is CASSQGSAMNTEAFF. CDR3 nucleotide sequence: TGCGCCAGCAGCCAAGGCAGCGCAATGAACACTGAAGCTTTCTTT.

The CDR3 DNA sequence: TGTGCCAGCAGTGTTCCAGGGGCGAATTCACCCCTCCACTTT. Its translation is CASSVPGANSPLHF. This chain uses TRBV25-1 with TRBJ1-6, with D possibly matching TRBD1 (6 bases). The germline V gene encodes CDR1 MGHDK and CDR2 SYGVNS. V was trimmed by 4 bases and J by 7 bases, leaving 11 bases between them. The CDR3 totals 14 residues.

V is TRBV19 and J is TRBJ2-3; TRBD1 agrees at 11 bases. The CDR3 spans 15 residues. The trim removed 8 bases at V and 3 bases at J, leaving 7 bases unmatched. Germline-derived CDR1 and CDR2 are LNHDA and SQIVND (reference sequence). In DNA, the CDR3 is TGTGCCAGTGACCTCCGGGACAGGGGGACAGATACGCAGTATTTT. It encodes CASDLRDRGTDTQYF.

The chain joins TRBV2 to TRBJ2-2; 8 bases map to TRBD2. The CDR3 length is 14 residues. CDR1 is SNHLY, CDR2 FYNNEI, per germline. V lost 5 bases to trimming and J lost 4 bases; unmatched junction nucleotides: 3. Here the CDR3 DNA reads TGTGCCAGCAGTCGCGGGGGGAGCACCGGGGAGCTGTTTTTT. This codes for CASSRGGSTGELFF.

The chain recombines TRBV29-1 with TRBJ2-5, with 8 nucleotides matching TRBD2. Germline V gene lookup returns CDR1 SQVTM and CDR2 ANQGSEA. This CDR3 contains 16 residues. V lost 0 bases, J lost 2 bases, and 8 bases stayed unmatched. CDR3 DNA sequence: TGCAGCGTTGAAGATCCCCCGGGGGGGAGACAAGAGACCCAGTACTTC. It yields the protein CSVEDPPGGRQETQYF.

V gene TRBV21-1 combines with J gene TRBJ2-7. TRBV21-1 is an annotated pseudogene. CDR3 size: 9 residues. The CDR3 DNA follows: TGTGCCAGCGGACACGAGCAGTACGTC. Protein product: CASGHEQYV.

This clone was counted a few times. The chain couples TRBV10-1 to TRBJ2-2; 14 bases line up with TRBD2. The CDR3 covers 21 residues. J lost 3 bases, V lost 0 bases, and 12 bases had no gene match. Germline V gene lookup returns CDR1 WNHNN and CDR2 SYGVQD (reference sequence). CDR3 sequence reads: CASSESKLGTSGGSDTGELFF. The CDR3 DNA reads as TGCGCCAGCAGTGAGTCGAAGTTGGGGACTAGCGGGGGATCGGACACCGGGGAGCTGTTTTTT.

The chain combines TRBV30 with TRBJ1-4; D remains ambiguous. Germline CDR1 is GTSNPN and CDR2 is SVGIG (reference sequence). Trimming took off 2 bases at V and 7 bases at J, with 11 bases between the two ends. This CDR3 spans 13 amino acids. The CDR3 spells CAWSRGWGEKLFF. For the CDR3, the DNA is TGTGCCTGGAGTCGAGGTTGGGGTGAAAAACTGTTTTTT.

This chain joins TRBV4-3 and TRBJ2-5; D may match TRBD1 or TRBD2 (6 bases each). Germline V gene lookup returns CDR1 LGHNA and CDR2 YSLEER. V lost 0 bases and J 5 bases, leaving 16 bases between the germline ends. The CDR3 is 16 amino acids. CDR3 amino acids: CASSQDLGGRLETQYF. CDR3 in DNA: TGCGCCAGCAGCCAAGATTTAGGGGGGCGGTTGGAGACCCAGTACTTC.

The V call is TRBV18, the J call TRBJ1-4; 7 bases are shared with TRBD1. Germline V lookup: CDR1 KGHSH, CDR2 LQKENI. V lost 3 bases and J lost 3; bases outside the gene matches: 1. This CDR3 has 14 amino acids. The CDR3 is CASSPRGANEKLFF. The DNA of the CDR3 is TGTGCCAGCTCACCCAGGGGGGCTAATGAAAAACTGTTTTTT.

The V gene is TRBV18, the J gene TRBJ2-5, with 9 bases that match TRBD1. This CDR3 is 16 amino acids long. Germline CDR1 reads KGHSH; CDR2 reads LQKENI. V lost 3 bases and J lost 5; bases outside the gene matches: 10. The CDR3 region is CASSPPGTGSGETQYF. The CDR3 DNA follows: TGTGCCAGCTCACCGCCCGGGACAGGGTCGGGGGAGACCCAGTACTTC.

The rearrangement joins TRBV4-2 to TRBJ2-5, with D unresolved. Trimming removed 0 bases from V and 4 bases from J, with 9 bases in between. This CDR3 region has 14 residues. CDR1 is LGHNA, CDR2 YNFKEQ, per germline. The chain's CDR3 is CASSQDERPETQYF. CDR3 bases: TGTGCCAGCAGCCAAGATGAAAGACCAGAGACCCAGTACTTC.